The 13 T cell receptor beta chains in this list originate from one sample, sequenced in a study of T cells after yellow fever vaccination. TCRdb used MiXCR to reprocess the 5' RACE reads, holding one entry per CDR3 protein. The sample lists approximately 510,000 distinct CDR3 sequences, around a fifth seen once, with roughly 16% in the top ten. Sequenced here: PBMCs, sampled less than 25 days after the first yellow fever vaccination. The receptors were gathered from a man between 18 and 35 years old who received the YFV17D yellow fever vaccine.

The chain is built from TRBV28 and TRBJ2-7, with unresolved D. The CDR3 is made up of 11 amino acids. Per germline, CDR1 MDHEN and CDR2 SYDVKM. Trimming took 4 bases from V and 4 from J, leaving 5 bases between them. The CDR3 DNA reads TGTGCCAGCAGTTCCCATTACGAGCAGTACGTC. This sequence encodes CASSSHYEQYV.

The chain links TRBV14 to TRBJ2-3; either TRBD1 or TRBD2 may supply D (6 bases each). The V end lost 5 bases, the J end lost 4 bases, and 25 bases lay between the germline ends. The germline CDR1 and CDR2 sequences are SGHDN and FVKESK. This CDR3 has 18 amino acids. The CDR3 loop is CASSSIVGGNPGADTQYF. The DNA for the CDR3 is TGTGCCAGCAGCTCTATTGTCGGGGGCAATCCGGGGGCAGATACGCAGTATTTT.

The chain couples TRBV25-1 to TRBJ2-1, with D possibly matching TRBD2 (6 bases). The V gene's germline CDR1 is MGHDK and CDR2 SYGVNS. V lost 2 bases, J lost 2 bases, and 13 bases lay in between. The CDR3 length is 16 residues. The CDR3 region is CASSERAGSTYNEQFF. The DNA for the CDR3 is TGTGCCAGCAGTGAAAGGGCGGGGAGTACCTACAATGAGCAGTTCTTC.

V is TRBV6-5 and J is TRBJ1-1; 7 positions match TRBD1. CDR1 MNHEY and CDR2 SVGAGI come from the germline V gene. V lost 2 bases and J lost 3; bases outside the gene matches: 9. The CDR3 spans 16 residues. DNA of the CDR3: TGTGCCAGCAGTTACCTTGACAGGGCGAAACACACTGAAGCTTTCTTT. It translates to CASSYLDRAKHTEAFF.

This clonotype turned up a few times. The chain joins TRBV5-1 to TRBJ2-2; D ambiguous. Trimming took off 3 bases at V and 4 bases at J, with 10 bases between the two ends. Per the germline V gene, CDR1 is SGHRS and CDR2 is YFSETQ. The CDR3 runs 14 residues. CDR3 in DNA: TGCGCCAGCAGCTCCGGAAGTGCCACCGGGGAGCTGTTTTTT. Translating gives CASSSGSATGELFF.

J is TRBJ1-1 and V is TRBV6-4, with D perhaps TRBD1 (6 bases). Germline CDR1 reads MRHNA; CDR2 reads SNTAGT. The V end was cut by 2 bases, the J end by 3 bases, with 7 bases between. CDR3 length: 13 residues. The CDR3 bases are TGTGCCAGCAGTGACCCAGGGGACACTGAAGCTTTCTTT. Amino acids: CASSDPGDTEAFF.

This clonotype was picked up a small number of times. This rearrangement joins TRBV14 to TRBJ2-7, with D uncertain. Per the germline V gene, CDR1 is SGHDN and CDR2 is FVKESK. The V end was cut by 5 bases, the J end by 5 bases, with 13 bases between. This CDR3 contains 13 residues. The CDR3 DNA sequence: TGTGCCAGCAGCGCCCTAAGGGTAAACGAGCAGTACTTC. This gives the protein CASSALRVNEQYF.

The rearrangement links TRBV11-3 to TRBJ1-1, with 8 bases identical to TRBD1. The CDR3 has 13 residues. Looked up from germline, CDR1 is SGHNT and CDR2 is YENEEA. J lost 3 bases, V lost 4 bases, and 1 base had no gene match. The CDR3 DNA reads as TGTGCCAGCAGCTCGGGACAGGACACTGAAGCTTTCTTT. Encoded protein: CASSSGQDTEAFF.

This chain joins TRBV12-3 or TRBV12-4 and TRBJ2-3; 11 bases match TRBD2. Trimming removed 6 bases from V and 5 bases from J; junction bases left unmatched: 10. CDR3 length: 16 amino acids. CDR3 nucleotides: TGTGCCAGCAGCCGAAATAGCGGGGGGGCCGGAGATACGCAGTATTTT. It translates to CASSRNSGGAGDTQYF.

This clonotype has a handful of counts. CDR3 region: CASSADGAWGTQYF. In DNA, the CDR3 is TGTGCCAGCAGCGCGGACGGGGCATGGGGGACCCAGTACTTC. The chain links TRBV3-1 to TRBJ2-5; D tentatively fits TRBD1 or TRBD2 (5 bases each). The V gene's germline CDR1 is LGHDT and CDR2 YNNKEL (reference sequence). Trimming stripped 5 bases from V and 7 bases from J, with 17 bases between. This CDR3 spans 14 amino acids.

This clonotype was counted between two and nine times. This chain connects TRBV6-1 to TRBJ2-7, with D unclear. With 4 bases removed from V and 0 bases from J, the gap between germline ends came to 10 bases. The CDR3 length is 14 residues. Germline CDR1 is MNHNS and CDR2 is SASEGT. For the CDR3, the DNA is TGTGCCAGCAGTGGGACGTCTCCCTCCTACGAGCAGTACTTC. Protein sequence: CASSGTSPSYEQYF.

This clonotype was counted ten times or more. The chain joins TRBV20-1 to TRBJ2-5; D possibly matches TRBD1 or TRBD2 (5 bases each). Germline CDR1 DFQATT, CDR2 SNEGSKA (reference sequence). The V end was cut by 0 bases, the J end by 2 bases, with 16 bases between. The CDR3 runs 16 residues. The CDR3 is CSAREGPGLGQETQYF. Written as DNA, the CDR3 is TGCAGTGCTAGAGAGGGACCAGGGTTGGGTCAAGAGACCCAGTACTTC.

This clonotype turned up a few times. The CDR3 DNA reads as TGTGCCAGTAGTCCGGCGTGGGGGGCGACTAATGAAAAACTGTTTTTT. It codes for CASSPAWGATNEKLFF. V usage is TRBV19 and J usage is TRBJ1-4; weak D call: TRBD1 (6 bases). Germline CDR1 is LNHDA and CDR2 is SQIVND (reference sequence). Trimming removed 5 bases at V and 2 bases at J, with 15 bases between. The CDR3 totals 16 residues.